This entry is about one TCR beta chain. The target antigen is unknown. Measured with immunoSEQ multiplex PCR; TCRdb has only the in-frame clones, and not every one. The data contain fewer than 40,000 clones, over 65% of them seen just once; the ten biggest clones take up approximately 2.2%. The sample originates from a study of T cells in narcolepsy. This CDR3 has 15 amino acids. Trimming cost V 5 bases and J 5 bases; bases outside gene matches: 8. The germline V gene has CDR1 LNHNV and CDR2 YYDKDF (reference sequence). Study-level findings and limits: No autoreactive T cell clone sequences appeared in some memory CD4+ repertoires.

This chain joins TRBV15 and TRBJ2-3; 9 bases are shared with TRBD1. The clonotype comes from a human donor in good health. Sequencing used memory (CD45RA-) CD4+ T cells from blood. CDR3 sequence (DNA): TGTGCCACCAGCCACGGACAGGGGAGTTTAGATACGCAGTATTTT. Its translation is CATSHGQGSLDTQYF. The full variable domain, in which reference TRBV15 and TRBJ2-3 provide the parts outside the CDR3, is DAMVIQNPRYQVTQFGKPVTLSCSQTLNHNVMYWYQQKSSQAPKLLFHYYDKDFNNEADTPDNFQSRRPNTSFCFLDIRSPGLGDTAMYLCATSHGQGSLDTQYFGPGTRLTVL.